Included here is one T cell receptor (beta chain) sequence, with context. Methods used by the authors: Reference gene primer amplification gave nucleated cell count estimates. Assay: immunoSEQ multiplex PCR; the TCRdb copy retains only in-frame clones and omits some. V, J and clone size were drawn from that table, and D and trimming were deduced from the DNA. Of under 250,000 clones detected, roughly 88% appear once; the ten largest clones hold around 6.3%. Unmatched junction bases numbered 5, after V lost 4 bases and J lost 5 bases. The germline V gene has CDR1 SGHNT and CDR2 YENEEA. CDR3 length: 14 amino acids. This sample was taken from a study of blood T cell repertoires in COVID-19. Study at large: PBMCs, B-cell-depleted T cells, or T cells provided the cDNA or gDNA that made up the material.

Seattle's enrolled individuals joined amid active infection and were then monitored longitudinally. The material sequenced was peripheral blood. The TCR comes from a woman aged 25 to 39 with COVID-19, enrolled during active disease. This chain joins TRBV11-3 and TRBJ2-7, with 10 bases lining up with TRBD1. DNA for the CDR3: TGTGCCAGCAGCTCCGGGACAGGGGTCCACGAGCAGTACTTC. Residues: CASSSGTGVHEQYF.